These 22 T cell receptor beta chains came from one sample sequenced in a study of early T cells in non-severe SARS-CoV-2 infection. Using its own MiXCR run on the 5' RACE reads, TCRdb lists one record per CDR3 protein. Seen here are tens of thousands of distinct CDR3 sequences, about a tenth observed once, and the top ten hold 5% to 6.5%. The specimen was whole blood, collected at baseline. The receptors were gathered from an adult who was a healthcare worker with PCR-confirmed SARS-CoV-2 infection or an uninfected control (not recorded which).

This chain links TRBV19 with TRBJ2-4; 7 bases are shared with TRBD1. V lost 4 bases and J lost 0; bases outside the gene matches: 6. Germline assignment: CDR1 LNHDA and CDR2 SQIVND (reference sequence). The CDR3 runs 16 residues. For the CDR3, the DNA is TGTGCCAGTAGTAAACAGGGGAATCTAGCCAAAAACATTCAGTACTTC. As protein: CASSKQGNLAKNIQYF.

This clonotype appeared many times. The rearrangement links TRBV9 to TRBJ2-5, with TRBD2 identical over 13 bases. CDR1 is SGDLS and CDR2 is YYNGEE in the germline V gene. The CDR3 extends over 16 amino acids. V gave up 4 bases and J gave up 0 bases; unmatched junction bases: 3. The CDR3 DNA reads TGTGCCAGCAGCCGAGGACTAGCGGGGGACCAAGAGACCCAGTACTTC. Its protein is CASSRGLAGDQETQYF.

This clonotype was picked up a small number of times. The genes are TRBV20-1 and TRBJ2-1, with 9 bases identical to TRBD2. Germline V gene sequence: CDR1 DFQATT, CDR2 SNEGSKA (reference sequence). The ends lost 1 base at V and 7 bases at J; junction bases unmatched: 11. The CDR3 covers 16 residues. CDR3 in DNA: TGCAGTGCTAGAGGGGCCCAGGCTAGCGGGAAGAATGAGCAGTTCTTC. Translating it yields CSARGAQASGKNEQFF.

This clonotype has a handful of counts. The chain carries TRBV7-3 and TRBJ2-3; 9 nucleotides line up with TRBD1. V was pared by 3 bases and J by 4 bases, with 5 bases of the junction left unmatched. There are 15 residues in the CDR3. Germline V lookup: CDR1 SGHTA, CDR2 FQGTGA. CDR3 sequence (DNA): TGTGCCAGCAGCTTGGGGACAGGGACAGCAGATACGCAGTATTTT. This gives the protein CASSLGTGTADTQYF.

The chain joins TRBV12-3 or TRBV12-4 to TRBJ2-3; D not resolved. The CDR3 loop spans 13 amino acids. V lost 6 bases to trimming and J lost 4 bases, with 11 bases between them. Here the CDR3 reads CASSPSTADTQYF. For the CDR3, the DNA is TGTGCCAGCAGCCCTTCGACGGCAGATACGCAGTATTTT.

The CDR3 nucleotides read TGTGCCAGCACCCTAAAGGGACCGTTTCCCAATGAGCAGTTCTTC. This sequence encodes CASTLKGPFPNEQFF. The V call is TRBV9, the J call TRBJ2-1, with D tentatively TRBD1 or TRBD2 (5 bases each). Trimming pared 6 bases from V and 6 bases from J, leaving 19 bases between. Germline CDR1 SGDLS, CDR2 YYNGEE. CDR3 size: 15 residues. The whole variable domain, remainder taken from reference TRBV9 and TRBJ2-1, is DSGVTQTPKHLITATGQRVTLRCSPRSGDLSVYWYQQSLDQGLQFLIQYYNGEERAKGNILERFSAQQFPDLHSELNLSSLELGDSALYFCASTLKGPFPNEQFFGPGTRLTVL.

V gene TRBV7-6 combines with J gene TRBJ2-3, with D tentatively TRBD2 (6 bases). CDR1 and CDR2 (germline): SGHVS, FNYEAQ. V shed 2 bases and J shed 3 bases, with 12 bases lying between them. This CDR3 is 15 amino acids long. The CDR3 loop reads CASSLRGVGTDTQYF. In DNA form, the CDR3 reads TGTGCCAGCAGCTTACGCGGGGTGGGGACAGATACGCAGTATTTT. The full variable domain, in which reference TRBV7-6 and TRBJ2-3 provide the parts outside the CDR3, is GAGVSQSPRYKVTKRGQDVALRCDPISGHVSLYWYRQALGQGPEFLTYFNYEAQQDKSGLPNDRFSAERPEGSISTLTIQRTEQRDSAMYRCASSLRGVGTDTQYFGPGTRLTVL.

This clonotype was found many times. The gene calls are TRBV13 and TRBJ2-1; either TRBD1 or TRBD2 may fit D (7 bases each). Deletions cut 6 bases from V and 2 bases from J, with 23 bases between. The CDR3 loop spans 18 amino acids. Germline V gives CDR1 PRHDT, CDR2 FYEKMQ (reference sequence). CDR3 bases: TGTGCCAGCAGACGTACTCTCAGGGGGGGGGCCCCCTACAATGAGCAGTTCTTC. This encodes CASRRTLRGGAPYNEQFF. Full variable domain (outside the CDR3, taken from reference TRBV13 and TRBJ2-1): AAGVIQSPRHLIKEKRETATLKCYPIPRHDTVYWYQQGPGQDPQFLISFYEKMQSDKGSIPDRFSAQQFSDYHSELNMSSLELGDSALYFCASRRTLRGGAPYNEQFFGPGTRLTVL.

The J gene is TRBJ2-1, the V gene TRBV5-4; 9 bases match TRBD1. V shed 0 bases and J 3 bases; nucleotides not matched to a gene: 7. There are 17 residues in the CDR3. Germline V gene sequence: CDR1 SGHNT, CDR2 YYREEE (reference sequence). The CDR3 coding sequence is TGTGCCAGCAGCTTGGTTGTCGGGACAGGGTTCTACAATGAGCAGTTCTTC. Translating gives CASSLVVGTGFYNEQFF.

This clonotype was seen at least ten times. The chain is built from TRBV11-2 and TRBJ2-3; D might be TRBD1 (8 bases). CDR3 length: 14 residues. Germline V gives CDR1 SGHAT, CDR2 FQNNGV. Trimming pared 7 bases from V and 3 bases from J, leaving 14 bases between. For the CDR3, the DNA is TGTGCCAGCACACAGGGGGGGCGAACAGATACGCAGTATTTT. Translation: CASTQGGRTDTQYF.

CDR3 sequence: CASRLAGGPENEQFF. CDR3 DNA: TGTGCCAGCAGACTAGCGGGAGGGCCCGAAAATGAGCAGTTCTTC. The chain has TRBV12-3 or TRBV12-4 and TRBJ2-1, with 13 bases that match TRBD2. V was clipped by 6 bases and J by 7 bases; unmatched bases: 6. The CDR3 totals 15 residues.

Many counts were recorded for this clonotype. This chain joins TRBV5-6 and TRBJ1-1; TRBD1 matches 9 bases. The germline gives CDR1 SGHDT, CDR2 YYEEEE. The CDR3 has 16 amino acids. V lost 4 bases, J lost 5 bases, and 12 bases stayed unmatched. DNA for the CDR3: TGTGCCAGCAGCGAGACAGGGGGGTTCTTCAGGACTGAAGCTTTCTTT. It yields the protein CASSETGGFFRTEAFF.

This clonotype occurred a few times. V usage is TRBV24-1 and J usage is TRBJ2-3, with 7 positions matching TRBD2. The V gene end was trimmed by 5 bases and the J gene end by 0 bases; junction bases not matched to a gene: 7. Germline lookup yields CDR1 KGHDR and CDR2 SFDVKD. This CDR3 is built from 16 residues. DNA of the CDR3: TGTGCCACCAGTGTGGGGGGGGATCTTAGCACAGATACGCAGTATTTT. Translation gives CATSVGGDLSTDTQYF.

This clonotype was picked up many times. The chain joins TRBV9 to TRBJ2-1; D is unresolved. Trimming stripped 0 bases from V and 7 bases from J, with 14 bases between. The CDR3 totals 15 residues. CDR1 SGDLS and CDR2 YYNGEE come from the germline V gene. CDR3 sequence reads: CASSVATMSHNEQFF. CDR3 sequence (DNA): TGTGCCAGCAGCGTAGCAACCATGTCCCATAATGAGCAGTTCTTC.

In this sample, this clonotype turned up a few times. The CDR3 bases are TGTGCCAGCAGTGCAAGGAGGAGCAATCAGCCCCAGCATTTT. Amino acids: CASSARRSNQPQHF. The genes are TRBV6-1 and TRBJ1-5; no reliable D call. With 4 bases removed from V and 1 base from J, the gap between germline ends came to 8 bases. The length of the CDR3 is 14 residues. CDR1 is MNHNS, CDR2 SASEGT, per germline.

This clonotype was found many times. The rearrangement joins TRBV12-3 or TRBV12-4 to TRBJ2-7; no definite D call. V was shortened by 1 base and J by 3 bases, with 10 bases between the two germline ends. The CDR3 extends over 14 amino acids. DNA for the CDR3: TGTGCCAGCAGTTTAGGAGGCAGTAACTACGAGCAGTACTTC. Protein: CASSLGGSNYEQYF.

The gene calls are TRBV5-4 and TRBJ1-4; 8 bases line up with TRBD1. The V gene end was trimmed by 0 bases and the J gene end by 16 bases; junction bases not matched to a gene: 5. The germline CDR1 and CDR2 sequences are SGHNT and YYREEE (reference sequence). The CDR3 has 12 residues. CDR3 region: CASSLDSGQGFF. CDR3 bases: TGTGCCAGCAGCTTGGATTCCGGACAGGGGTTTTTT.

This chain connects TRBV15 to TRBJ1-1; TRBD1 might be the D (5 bases). Trimming cost V 1 base and J 10 bases, with 16 bases left between them. The CDR3 length is 14 residues. In germline, CDR1 is LNHNV, CDR2 YYDKDF (reference sequence). The CDR3 nucleotides read TGTGCCACCAGCAGAGTCCTCGGCAGGGATGGAGCTTTCTTT. Translating gives CATSRVLGRDGAFF.

This clonotype has a handful of counts. The chain couples TRBV5-1 to TRBJ2-2; 15 bases match TRBD2. V gave up 5 bases and J gave up 5 bases; unmatched junction bases: 4. CDR3 length: 16 residues. Germline CDR1 and CDR2: SGHRS and YFSETQ. CDR3 sequence (DNA): TGCGCCAGCAGAGGACTAGCGGGAGGGCCGACCGGGGAGCTGTTTTTT. This sequence encodes CASRGLAGGPTGELFF.

This clonotype was seen many times. The chain uses TRBV11-2 and TRBJ2-7; D is undetermined. The V gene's germline CDR1 is SGHAT and CDR2 FQNNGV. Trimming removed 5 bases at V and 0 bases at J, with 11 bases between. The CDR3 contains 14 residues. CDR3 DNA: TGTGCCAGCAGCCCGCGAAGGGACTCCTACGAGCAGTACTTC. Translation: CASSPRRDSYEQYF.

This clonotype has just a few counts. V usage is TRBV4-3 and J usage is TRBJ2-3; no definite D call. Germline values: CDR1 LGHNA, CDR2 YSLEER. V lost 1 base, J lost 0 bases, and 11 bases lay in between. This CDR3 is built from 16 residues. CDR3 DNA sequence: TGCGCCAGCAGCCAAGGTGGGCAGATTAGCACAGATACGCAGTATTTT. Translated: CASSQGGQISTDTQYF.

This chain joins TRBV28 and TRBJ2-4, with D perhaps TRBD1 (6 bases). Looked up from germline, CDR1 is MDHEN and CDR2 is SYDVKM. The germline V and J ends were trimmed by 4 bases and 1 base, with 17 bases remaining between them. The CDR3 spans 17 residues. CDR3 bases: TGTGCCAGCAGTTCATACAGGGTAACACTCGCCAAAAACATTCAGTACTTC. Its protein product is CASSSYRVTLAKNIQYF.